The 22 T cell receptor beta chains listed next were all sequenced from one sample in a study of OX40 agonist ivuxolimab in advanced cancers. Clones were read by immunoSEQ multiplex PCR, and TCRdb kept only the in-frame ones, dropping some. The sample holds more than 55,000 clones, roughly 90% seen once. Sequenced material: CD4+ or CD8+ T cells sorted from blood, taken in a trial of the OX40 agonist ivuxolimab. Receptors originate from an adult with an advanced solid tumor such as melanoma, head and neck, liver or kidney cancer.

The gene calls are TRBV9 and TRBJ2-5, with TRBD1 as a possible D gene (6 bases). CDR3 length: 17 amino acids. V gave up 0 bases and J gave up 1 base, with 16 bases separating them. Germline V gives CDR1 SGDLS, CDR2 YYNGEE. The CDR3 nucleotides read TGTGCCAGCAGCGTAGCGGCAGGGGCTGCTGCCCAAGAGACCCAGTACTTC. It yields the protein CASSVAAGAAAQETQYF.

The rearrangement joins TRBV11-2 to TRBJ2-1; 8 bases fit TRBD2. This CDR3 region has 15 residues. Germline loops: CDR1 SGHAT, CDR2 FQNNGV. V was pared by 0 bases and J by 6 bases, with 4 bases of the junction left unmatched. The CDR3 loop reads CASSLERGGPNEQFF. The DNA for the CDR3 is TGTGCCAGCAGCTTAGAGCGCGGGGGGCCCAATGAGCAGTTCTTC. The full variable domain, completed using reference TRBV11-2 and TRBJ2-1, is EAGVAQSPRYKIIEKRQSVAFWCNPISGHATLYWYQQILGQGPKLLIQFQNNGVVDDSQLPKDRFSAERLKGVDSTLKIQPAKLEDSAVYLCASSLERGGPNEQFFGPGTRLTVL.

The CDR3 DNA reads TGTGCCAGCAGCCCCCGGTTGCGGTCAGGGGGCGATACGCAGTATTTT. Translating it yields CASSPRLRSGGDTQYF. V and J are TRBV7-6 and TRBJ2-3; the match to TRBD1 covers 8 bases. Losses at the gene ends were 5 bases for V and 6 bases for J; bases not matched to a gene: 13. The germline gives CDR1 SGHVS, CDR2 FNYEAQ. The CDR3 loop spans 16 amino acids.

This chain uses TRBV5-4 with TRBJ2-5, with 8 bases aligning to TRBD1. Germline trimming cut 4 bases from V and 5 bases from J; bases unmatched to any gene: 10. CDR3 size: 15 residues. The V gene's germline CDR1 is SGHNT and CDR2 YYREEE (reference sequence). CDR3 sequence reads: CASSPTGDKAETQYF. The CDR3, as DNA: TGTGCCAGCAGCCCGACAGGGGATAAAGCGGAGACCCAGTACTTC. The whole variable domain, filled in from reference TRBV5-4 and TRBJ2-5, reads ETGVTQSPTHLIKTRGQQVTLRCSSQSGHNTVSWYQQALGQGPQFIFQYYREEENGRGNFPPRFSGLQFPNYSSELNVNALELDDSALYLCASSPTGDKAETQYFGPGTRLLVL.

This chain joins TRBV7-2 and TRBJ2-7; D possibly corresponds to TRBD2 (6 bases). This CDR3 spans 13 amino acids. Trimming pared 0 bases from V and 4 bases from J, leaving 7 bases between. Germline CDR1 reads SGHTA; CDR2 reads FQGNSA. For the CDR3, the DNA is TGTGCCAGCAGCTTAGCGCGGGATTACGAGCAGTACTTC. This sequence encodes CASSLARDYEQYF.

This clone was seen a handful of times. This sequence joins TRBV6-5 and TRBJ2-7; 7 positions match TRBD1. The V segment lost 4 bases and the J segment 5 bases; nucleotides outside the gene matches: 5. The CDR3 is made up of 13 amino acids. Per germline, CDR1 MNHEY and CDR2 SVGAGI. The DNA for the CDR3 is TGTGCCAGCAGTTCCACCACAGGGGACGAGCAGTACTTC. Residues: CASSSTTGDEQYF.

In this sample, this clone turned up a few times. The chain carries TRBV28 and TRBJ1-2, with 7 bases identical to TRBD1. The CDR3 sequence is 14 residues long. Germline assignment: CDR1 MDHEN and CDR2 SYDVKM. V trimming: 6 bases; J trimming: 4 bases; junction bases outside the gene matches: 8. This CDR3 is CASRAQGGGYGYTF. CDR3 sequence (DNA): TGTGCCAGCAGAGCTCAGGGGGGAGGCTATGGCTACACCTTC.

The DNA for the CDR3 is TGTGCCAGTTTCCCGACAGGATGGAACACTGAAGCTTTCTTT. This translates into CASFPTGWNTEAFF. V gene TRBV19 combines with J gene TRBJ1-1, with D possibly TRBD1 on 6 matching bases. The CDR3 consists of 14 residues. Germline CDR1 and CDR2: LNHDA and SQIVND (reference sequence). Trimming pared 8 bases from V and 1 base from J, leaving 14 bases between. Drawing the rest from reference TRBV19 and TRBJ1-1, the complete variable domain is DGGITQSPKYLFRKEGQNVTLSCEQNLNHDAMYWYRQDPGQGLRLIYYSQIVNDFQKGDIAEGYSVSREKKESFPLTVTSAQKNPTAFYLCASFPTGWNTEAFFGQGTRLTVV.

The chain couples TRBV7-3 to TRBJ2-2; no clear D. Germline lookup yields CDR1 SGHTA and CDR2 FQGTGA. The CDR3 has 14 residues. Trimming removed 4 bases from V and 3 bases from J, with 9 bases in between. The CDR3 here is CASSSIPHTGELFF. CDR3 nucleotide sequence: TGTGCCAGCAGCTCGATTCCCCACACCGGGGAGCTGTTTTTT.

This clone has only one observation. The chain is built from TRBV6-1 and TRBJ2-7; the match to TRBD2 covers 10 bases. The trim removed 6 bases at V and 5 bases at J, leaving 7 bases unmatched. CDR1 is MNHNS and CDR2 is SASEGT in the germline V gene. There are 14 residues in the CDR3. CDR3 residues: CASRVAGGGHEQYF. The CDR3 nucleotides read TGTGCCAGCAGAGTAGCGGGGGGAGGCCACGAGCAGTACTTC.

The chain joins TRBV6-6 to TRBJ2-3, with no clear D. Germline V gene sequence: CDR1 MNHNY, CDR2 SVGAGI (reference sequence). V lost 7 bases and J 1 base, leaving 9 bases between the germline ends. The CDR3 is 13 residues long. The CDR3: CASIAAGTDTQYF. The CDR3 bases are TGTGCCAGCATCGCGGCGGGCACAGATACGCAGTATTTT.

The CDR3 nucleotides are TGTGCCAGCAGCTTGGGGGGAAATAATTCACCCCTCCACTTT. The encoded protein is CASSLGGNNSPLHF. This chain connects TRBV13 to TRBJ1-6; TRBD1 might be the D (5 bases). In germline, CDR1 is PRHDT, CDR2 FYEKMQ (reference sequence). Trimming took off 3 bases at V and 5 bases at J, with 8 bases between the two ends. CDR3 size: 14 residues.

The gene calls are TRBV5-5 and TRBJ1-5; no clear D gene. Germline CDR1 SGHKS, CDR2 YYEKEE (reference sequence). V was cut by 4 bases and J by 7 bases, with 21 bases left in between. The CDR3 covers 16 residues. The chain's CDR3 is CASSPGSQRVGQPQHF. Here the CDR3 DNA reads TGTGCCAGCAGCCCGGGATCACAGCGGGTGGGCCAGCCCCAGCATTTT.

DNA of the CDR3: TGTGCCAGCAGCATCACAGGGGCGTGGGGTACTGAAGCTTTCTTT. Its protein is CASSITGAWGTEAFF. V usage is TRBV5-6 and J usage is TRBJ1-1, with TRBD1 identical over 7 bases. The CDR3 is 15 residues long. CDR1 and CDR2 from the germline V gene are SGHDT and YYEEEE. Trimming at V came to 4 bases and at J to 5 bases, leaving 11 bases not matched to a gene.

V and J are TRBV28 and TRBJ2-5; tentatively, D is TRBD1 (7 bases). The J call is uncertain, as TRBJ2-7 better fits the DNA end. The CDR3 contains 15 residues. CDR1 MDHEN and CDR2 SYDVKM come from the germline V gene. Here the CDR3 reads CASSFGGTESYEQYF. The CDR3 nucleotides are TGTGCCAGCAGTTTTGGCGGGACAGAGTCCTACGAGCAGTACTTC.

V usage is TRBV5-1 and J usage is TRBJ1-2, with 7 bases matching TRBD1. CDR1 SGHRS and CDR2 YFSETQ come from the germline V gene. Trimming cost V 0 bases and J 7 bases; bases outside gene matches: 6. This CDR3 is built from 14 residues. CDR3 sequence (DNA): TGCGCCAGCAGCTTGGCCACACAGGGGCTTGGCTACACCTTC. Translation gives CASSLATQGLGYTF.

The chain has TRBV18 and TRBJ1-3; D is unclear. Germline-derived CDR1 and CDR2 are KGHSH and LQKENI. CDR3 size: 16 residues. V shed 3 bases and J shed 7 bases, with 19 bases lying between them. CDR3 protein: CASSPPSLSSTNTIYF. CDR3 DNA: TGTGCCAGCTCACCGCCGTCCCTCTCTTCGACGAACACCATATATTTT.

V is TRBV5-8 and J is TRBJ1-2, with a tentative D call TRBD1 (6 bases). The CDR3 sequence is 14 residues long. CDR1 is SGHTS and CDR2 is YDEGEE in the germline V gene. With 0 bases removed from V and 4 bases from J, the gap between germline ends came to 10 bases. The CDR3 DNA is TGTGCCAGCAGCTTGGGTACAGGGACCTATGGCTACACCTTC. It is translated as CASSLGTGTYGYTF.

The chain employs TRBV18 and TRBJ1-5; unclear D gene. This CDR3 is 14 amino acids long. The V gene lost 1 base and the J gene lost 5 bases, with 9 bases spanning the gap. Germline loops: CDR1 KGHSH, CDR2 LQKENI. CDR3 bases: TGTGCCAGCTCACCACAGGGAAGCGATCAGCCCCAGCATTTT. This sequence encodes CASSPQGSDQPQHF.

The genes are TRBV5-4 and TRBJ1-1; TRBD1 is a possible D gene (5 bases). The length of the CDR3 is 13 residues. V was pared by 4 bases and J by 0 bases, with 7 bases between. The V gene's germline CDR1 is SGHNT and CDR2 YYREEE (reference sequence). The CDR3 loop reads CASSRGLNTEAFF. The CDR3 nucleotides are TGTGCCAGCAGCCGGGGACTGAACACTGAAGCTTTCTTT.

This sequence joins TRBV4-3 and TRBJ2-7; possible D gene TRBD1, 5 bases. Germline CDR1 LGHNA, CDR2 YSLEER. The CDR3 runs to 14 residues. V lost 2 bases and J 5 bases, leaving 13 bases between the germline ends. The CDR3 region is CASSQSQGPHEQYF. DNA of the CDR3: TGCGCCAGCAGCCAAAGCCAGGGTCCCCACGAGCAGTACTTC.

This clone was observed once. The chain recombines TRBV6-5 with TRBJ1-2; 10 nucleotides match TRBD1. CDR3 length equals 15 residues. The junction had 5 bases not matched to a gene; V was cut back by 2 bases and J by 5 bases. The germline CDR1 and CDR2 sequences are MNHEY and SVGAGI. The CDR3 reads CASSYRGTGVYGYTF. CDR3 sequence (DNA): TGTGCCAGCAGTTACAGGGGGACAGGGGTATATGGCTACACCTTC.